This passage covers 23 T cell receptor beta chains from one sample sequenced in a study of T cells expressing NK-cell markers. From its re-call of the 5' RACE reads, TCRdb lists each CDR3 protein once, without DNA. In total, the table holds around 380,000 distinct CDR3 sequences. The sequencing sample was made of blood T cells: a sorted CD56 or NKG2C T cell subset, CD4+ or CD8+ T cells, or bulk PBMC T cells (not recorded which). The receptors here all came from a woman between 45 and 65 years old in good health.

The rearrangement links TRBV7-2 to TRBJ1-5. The CDR3 is 14 residues long. The germline gives CDR1 SGHTA, CDR2 FQGNSA. CDR3 region: CASSQTEFGQPQHF. The full variable domain, rest sourced from reference TRBV7-2 and TRBJ1-5, is GAGVSQSPSNKVTEKGKDVELRCDPISGHTALYWYRQSLGQGLEFLIYFQGNSAPDKSGLPSDRFSAERTGGSVSTLTIQRTQQEDSAVYLCASSQTEFGQPQHFGDGTRLSIL.

V is TRBV12-3 or TRBV12-4 and J is TRBJ2-6. The CDR3 is 16 amino acids. The CDR3 region is CASSVGHNSGANVLTF.

This sequence joins TRBV4-1 and TRBJ2-3; TCRdb picks TRBD2, but there is no DNA to check that call. From germline, CDR1 is MGHRA and CDR2 YSYEKL. The CDR3 is 17 amino acids. The chain's CDR3 is CASSHAGTQKGTDTQYF.

The chain uses TRBV7-8 and TRBJ2-7; checking the TCRdb D call of TRBD2 is not possible without DNA. The CDR3 spans 16 residues. Germline V gene data show CDR1 as SGHVS and CDR2 as FQNEAQ. CDR3 residues: CASSFGVAGGNYEQYF.

The chain recombines TRBV5-1 with TRBJ1-1. CDR1 is SGHRS and CDR2 is YFSETQ in the germline V gene. This CDR3 region has 16 residues. The CDR3: CASSLGWAFPDTEAFF. The whole variable domain, remainder taken from reference TRBV5-1 and TRBJ1-1, is KAGVTQTPRYLIKTRGQQVTLSCSPISGHRSVSWYQQTPGQGLQFLFEYFSETQRNKGNFPGRFSGRQFSNSRSEMNVSTLELGDSALYLCASSLGWAFPDTEAFFGQGTRLTVV.

J is TRBJ2-3 and V is TRBV7-9; TCRdb proposes TRBD1, but this gene call is untestable without DNA. The CDR3 spans 13 residues. Germline loops: CDR1 SEHNR, CDR2 FQNEAQ (reference sequence). The CDR3 region is CAGRTGDTDTQYF.

This chain connects TRBV18 to TRBJ2-6. CDR1 and CDR2 (germline): KGHSH, LQKENI. The CDR3 length is 15 residues. The CDR3 protein is CASSPPSSGANVLTF.

The chain uses TRBV15 and TRBJ2-2; the D call of TRBD1 rests on TCRdb alone, since no DNA is present to check it. Germline loops: CDR1 LNHNV, CDR2 YYDKDF (reference sequence). This CDR3 is built from 15 residues. CDR3 in amino acids: CATSRVTGLAGELFF. Full variable domain (missing parts from reference TRBV15 and TRBJ2-2): DAMVIQNPRYQVTQFGKPVTLSCSQTLNHNVMYWYQQKSSQAPKLLFHYYDKDFNNEADTPDNFQSRRPNTSFCFLDIRSPGLGDTAMYLCATSRVTGLAGELFFGEGSRLTVL.

The rearrangement links TRBV19 to TRBJ2-3; the TCRdb D gene call, TRBD1, has no DNA to confirm it. Germline CDR1 is LNHDA and CDR2 is SQIVND (reference sequence). CDR3 size: 12 residues. CDR3 sequence reads: CASRRAGDTQYF. Supplemented by reference TRBV19 and TRBJ2-3, the full variable domain reads DGGITQSPKYLFRKEGQNVTLSCEQNLNHDAMYWYRQDPGQGLRLIYYSQIVNDFQKGDIAEGYSVSREKKESFPLTVTSAQKNPTAFYLCASRRAGDTQYFGPGTRLTVL.

V usage is TRBV5-1 and J usage is TRBJ2-2; TCRdb picks TRBD1, but there is no DNA to check that call. CDR1 and CDR2 (germline): SGHRS, YFSETQ. This CDR3 region has 16 residues. CDR3: CASSLGEQRSTGELFF. Variable domain in full (rest from reference TRBV5-1 and TRBJ2-2): KAGVTQTPRYLIKTRGQQVTLSCSPISGHRSVSWYQQTPGQGLQFLFEYFSETQRNKGNFPGRFSGRQFSNSRSEMNVSTLELGDSALYLCASSLGEQRSTGELFFGEGSRLTVL.

The chain's CDR3 is CSVGRDRGVSNTEAFF. The chain employs TRBV29-1 and TRBJ1-1; without DNA, the TCRdb call of TRBD1 cannot be checked. The germline gives CDR1 SQVTM, CDR2 ANQGSEA. The CDR3 is 16 amino acids.

CDR3 loop: CASSYPTSGRPHSYNEQFF. The chain joins TRBV25-1 to TRBJ2-1; TCRdb outputs TRBD2, but without DNA this stays unchecked. The CDR3 has 19 amino acids. CDR1 and CDR2 from the germline V gene are MGHDK and SYGVNS.

V usage is TRBV5-1 and J usage is TRBJ2-1; checking the TCRdb D call of TRBD1 is not possible without DNA. The CDR3 contains 16 residues. In germline, CDR1 is SGHRS, CDR2 YFSETQ. This CDR3 is CASSLEVTGVYNEQFF. Full variable domain (missing parts from reference TRBV5-1 and TRBJ2-1): KAGVTQTPRYLIKTRGQQVTLSCSPISGHRSVSWYQQTPGQGLQFLFEYFSETQRNKGNFPGRFSGRQFSNSRSEMNVSTLELGDSALYLCASSLEVTGVYNEQFFGPGTRLTVL.

The chain employs TRBV7-2 and TRBJ2-1; TCRdb designates TRBD2, a call that cannot be tested without DNA. CDR1 is SGHTA and CDR2 is FQGNSA in the germline V gene. The CDR3 spans 15 residues. The CDR3 sequence is CASSLDPGTTGEQFF. Variable domain in full (rest from reference TRBV7-2 and TRBJ2-1): GAGVSQSPSNKVTEKGKDVELRCDPISGHTALYWYRQSLGQGLEFLIYFQGNSAPDKSGLPSDRFSAERTGGSVSTLTIQRTQQEDSAVYLCASSLDPGTTGEQFFGPGTRLTVL.

V and J are TRBV29-1 and TRBJ2-3; absent DNA, TCRdb's TRBD1 call cannot be checked. This CDR3 spans 14 amino acids. Germline values: CDR1 SQVTM, CDR2 ANQGSEA. CDR3 sequence: CSVATDSIADTQYF.

The gene calls are TRBV5-1 and TRBJ2-7. The V gene's germline CDR1 is SGHRS and CDR2 YFSETQ. The CDR3 has 13 residues. The CDR3: CASSLTSSYEQYF.

The rearrangement joins TRBV12-3 or TRBV12-4 to TRBJ2-3. The CDR3 spans 13 residues. CDR3 region: CASTKIRADTQYF.

The CDR3 is CASAQQSGPTSYNEQFF. The chain couples TRBV7-2 to TRBJ2-1; the TCRdb D gene call, TRBD2, has no DNA to confirm it. The CDR3 loop spans 17 amino acids. Germline V gives CDR1 SGHTA, CDR2 FQGNSA.

J is TRBJ2-1 and V is TRBV29-1; TCRdb lists TRBD2, though no DNA is available to test this call. The CDR3 extends over 13 amino acids. The germline V gene has CDR1 SQVTM and CDR2 ANQGSEA. The CDR3 reads CSVGTTPGNEQFF.

This chain uses TRBV5-1 with TRBJ2-5; TCRdb picks TRBD1, but there is no DNA to check that call. CDR1 is SGHRS, CDR2 YFSETQ, per germline. This CDR3 has 15 residues. The CDR3 sequence: CASSGDGTIQETQYF.

The V and J genes are TRBV19 and TRBJ2-7; TCRdb selects TRBD2, and the lack of DNA leaves this call unchecked. The CDR3 is made up of 16 amino acids. Germline CDR1 and CDR2: LNHDA and SQIVND (reference sequence). CDR3 sequence reads: CASSRRSGSGSYEQYF. Full variable domain (rest looked up from reference TRBV19 and TRBJ2-7): DGGITQSPKYLFRKEGQNVTLSCEQNLNHDAMYWYRQDPGQGLRLIYYSQIVNDFQKGDIAEGYSVSREKKESFPLTVTSAQKNPTAFYLCASSRRSGSGSYEQYFGPGTRLTVT.

The chain recombines TRBV6-5 with TRBJ2-5; lacking DNA, the TRBD1 call made by TCRdb goes unchecked. Germline V CDR1 and CDR2: MNHEY, SVGAGI. There are 15 residues in the CDR3. This CDR3 is CASSQTGGLSKTQYF.

J is TRBJ2-1 and V is TRBV7-2; TCRdb lists TRBD2, though no DNA is available to test this call. The germline V gene has CDR1 SGHTA and CDR2 FQGNSA. This CDR3 region has 15 residues. CDR3 sequence: CASRIGGMVRNEQFF.